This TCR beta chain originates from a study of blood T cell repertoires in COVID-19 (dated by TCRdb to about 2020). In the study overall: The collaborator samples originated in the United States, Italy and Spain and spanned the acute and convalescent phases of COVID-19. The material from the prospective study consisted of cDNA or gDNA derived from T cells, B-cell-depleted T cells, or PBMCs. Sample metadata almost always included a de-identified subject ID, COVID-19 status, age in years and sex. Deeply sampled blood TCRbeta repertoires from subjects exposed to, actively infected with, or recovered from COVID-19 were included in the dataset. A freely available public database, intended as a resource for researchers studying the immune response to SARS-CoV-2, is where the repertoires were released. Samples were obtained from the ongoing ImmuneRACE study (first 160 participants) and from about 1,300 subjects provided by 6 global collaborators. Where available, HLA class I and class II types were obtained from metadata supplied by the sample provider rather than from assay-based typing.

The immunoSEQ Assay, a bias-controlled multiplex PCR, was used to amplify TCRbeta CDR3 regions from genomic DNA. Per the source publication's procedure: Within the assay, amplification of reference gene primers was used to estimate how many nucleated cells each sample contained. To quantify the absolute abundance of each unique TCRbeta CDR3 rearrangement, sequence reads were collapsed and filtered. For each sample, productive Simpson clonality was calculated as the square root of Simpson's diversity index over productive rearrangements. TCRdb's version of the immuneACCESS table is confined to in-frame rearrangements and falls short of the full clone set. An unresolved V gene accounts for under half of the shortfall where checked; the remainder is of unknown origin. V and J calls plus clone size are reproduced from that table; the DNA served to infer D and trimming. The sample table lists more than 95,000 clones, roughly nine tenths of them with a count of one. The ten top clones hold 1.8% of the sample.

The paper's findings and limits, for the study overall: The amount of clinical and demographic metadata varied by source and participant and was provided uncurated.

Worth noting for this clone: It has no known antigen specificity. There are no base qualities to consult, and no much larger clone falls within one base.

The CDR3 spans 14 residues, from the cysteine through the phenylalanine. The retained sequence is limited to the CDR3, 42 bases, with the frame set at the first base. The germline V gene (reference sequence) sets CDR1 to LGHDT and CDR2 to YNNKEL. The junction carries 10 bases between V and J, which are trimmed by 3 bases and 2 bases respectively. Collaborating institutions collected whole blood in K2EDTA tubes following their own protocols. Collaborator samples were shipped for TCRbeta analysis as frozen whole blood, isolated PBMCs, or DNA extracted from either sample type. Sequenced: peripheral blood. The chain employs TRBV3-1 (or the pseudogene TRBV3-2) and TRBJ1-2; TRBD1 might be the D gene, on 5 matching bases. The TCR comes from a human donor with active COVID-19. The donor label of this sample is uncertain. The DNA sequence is TGTGCCAGCAGCCATGGGGCCGGGAACTATGGCTACACCTTC. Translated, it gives CASSHGAGNYGYTF.